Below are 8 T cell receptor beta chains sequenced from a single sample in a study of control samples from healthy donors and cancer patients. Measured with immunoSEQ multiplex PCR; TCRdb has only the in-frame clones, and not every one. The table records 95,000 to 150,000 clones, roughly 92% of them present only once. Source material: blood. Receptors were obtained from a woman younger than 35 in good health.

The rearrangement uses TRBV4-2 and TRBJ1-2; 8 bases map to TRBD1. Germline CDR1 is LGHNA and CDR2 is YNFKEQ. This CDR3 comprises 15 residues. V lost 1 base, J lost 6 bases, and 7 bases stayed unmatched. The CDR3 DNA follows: TGTGCCAGCAGCCAAGCGGACAGGGAGTGGGATGGCTACACCTTC. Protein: CASSQADREWDGYTF.

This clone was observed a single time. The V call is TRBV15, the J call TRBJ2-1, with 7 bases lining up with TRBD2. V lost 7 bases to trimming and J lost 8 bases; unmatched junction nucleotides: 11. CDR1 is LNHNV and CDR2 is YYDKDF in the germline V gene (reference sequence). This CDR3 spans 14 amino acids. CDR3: CATNAGGSADEQFF. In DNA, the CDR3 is TGTGCCACCAACGCTGGCGGGAGTGCCGATGAGCAGTTCTTC.

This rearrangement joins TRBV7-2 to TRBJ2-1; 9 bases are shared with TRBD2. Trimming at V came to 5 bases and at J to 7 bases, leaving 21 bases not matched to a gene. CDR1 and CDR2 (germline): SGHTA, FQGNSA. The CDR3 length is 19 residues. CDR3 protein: CASSRGPTAGGGAGNEQFF. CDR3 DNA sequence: TGTGCCAGCAGCCGGGGACCGACGGCTGGCGGGGGGGCCGGGAATGAGCAGTTCTTC.

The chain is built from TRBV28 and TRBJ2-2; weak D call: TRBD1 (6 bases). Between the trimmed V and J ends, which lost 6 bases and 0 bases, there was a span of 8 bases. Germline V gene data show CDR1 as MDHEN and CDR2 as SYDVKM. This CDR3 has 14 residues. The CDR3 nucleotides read TGTGCCAGCAGGAAGGGGGCGAACACCGGGGAGCTGTTTTTT. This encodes CASRKGANTGELFF.

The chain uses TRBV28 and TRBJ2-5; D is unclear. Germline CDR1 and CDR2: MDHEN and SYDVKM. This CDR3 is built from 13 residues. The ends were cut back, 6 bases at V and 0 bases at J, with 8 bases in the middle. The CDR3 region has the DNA TGTGCCAGCAGCCGCCGCTACCAAGAGACCCAGTACTTC. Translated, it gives CASSRRYQETQYF.

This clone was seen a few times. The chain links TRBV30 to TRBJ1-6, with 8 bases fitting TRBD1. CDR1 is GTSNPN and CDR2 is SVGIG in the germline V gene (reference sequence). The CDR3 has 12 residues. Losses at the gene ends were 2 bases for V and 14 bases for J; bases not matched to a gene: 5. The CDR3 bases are TGTGCCTGGAGTTCAGAGGACAGGGCCCTCCACTTT. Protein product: CAWSSEDRALHF. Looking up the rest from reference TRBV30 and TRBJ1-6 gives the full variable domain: SQTIHQWPATLVQPVGSPLSLECTVEGTSNPNLYWYRQAAGRGLQLLFYSVGIGQISSEVPQNLSASRPQDRQFILSSKKLLLSDSGFYLCAWSSEDRALHFGNGTRLTVT.

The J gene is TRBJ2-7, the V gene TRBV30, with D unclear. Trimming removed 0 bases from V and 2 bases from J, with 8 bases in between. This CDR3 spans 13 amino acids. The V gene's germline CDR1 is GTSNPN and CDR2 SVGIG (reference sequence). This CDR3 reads CAWSVSAAYEQYF. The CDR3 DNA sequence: TGTGCCTGGAGTGTTTCGGCAGCCTACGAGCAGTACTTC.

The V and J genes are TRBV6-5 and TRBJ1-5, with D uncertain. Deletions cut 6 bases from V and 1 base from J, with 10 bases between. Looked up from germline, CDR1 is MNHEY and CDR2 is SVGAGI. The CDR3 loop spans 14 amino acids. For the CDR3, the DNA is TGTGCCAGCAGCCGCGCAGGCAGCAATCAGCCCCAGCATTTT. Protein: CASSRAGSNQPQHF.